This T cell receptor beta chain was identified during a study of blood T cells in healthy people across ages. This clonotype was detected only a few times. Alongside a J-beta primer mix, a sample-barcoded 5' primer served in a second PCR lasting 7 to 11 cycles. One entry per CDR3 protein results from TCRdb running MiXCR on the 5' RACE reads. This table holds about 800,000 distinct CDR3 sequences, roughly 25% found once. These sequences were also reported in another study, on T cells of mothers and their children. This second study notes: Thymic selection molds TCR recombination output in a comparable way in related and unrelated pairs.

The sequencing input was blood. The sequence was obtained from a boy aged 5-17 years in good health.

The CDR3 loop reads CASSAPGTPYEQYF. The DNA for the CDR3 is TGTGCCAGCAGCGCACCCGGGACACCATACGAGCAGTACTTC. The V gene is TRBV7-9, the J gene TRBJ2-7; weak D call: TRBD1 (6 bases). Germline-derived CDR1 and CDR2 are SEHNR and FQNEAQ (reference sequence). This CDR3 region has 14 residues. Trimming stripped 5 bases from V and 4 bases from J, with 15 bases between.